The entry below describes one T cell receptor (beta chain). Some clones are missing from TCRdb's copy, which holds only in-frame ones; the method was immunoSEQ multiplex PCR. Among about 150,000 clones, 88% were seen once, and the ten largest hold approximately 2.1%. Losses at the gene ends were 4 bases for V and 8 bases for J; bases not matched to a gene: 6. The CDR3 contains 14 residues. Germline V gene data show CDR1 as SEHNR and CDR2 as FQNEAQ (reference sequence). This sample stems from a study of blood T cell repertoires in COVID-19. Sequencing was carried out using peripheral blood. This TCR came from a man between 45 and 60 years old who had recovered from COVID-19. The V call is TRBV7-9, the J call TRBJ1-4; 8 nucleotides match TRBD1. The DNA for the CDR3 is TGTGCCAGCAGCTCTGACAGGGGAGAAGAAAAACTGTTTTTT. This sequence encodes CASSSDRGEEKLFF.